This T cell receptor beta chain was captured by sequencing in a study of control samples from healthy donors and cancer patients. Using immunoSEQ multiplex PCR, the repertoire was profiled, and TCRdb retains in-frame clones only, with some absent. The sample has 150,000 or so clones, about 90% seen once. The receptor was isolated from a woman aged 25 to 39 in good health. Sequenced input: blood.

The CDR3 is CATSDSRLAGALDTQYF. In DNA, the CDR3 is TGTGCCACCAGTGACTCCAGACTAGCGGGAGCCTTAGATACGCAGTATTTT. J is TRBJ2-3 and V is TRBV24-1; the match to TRBD2 covers 12 bases. The germline gives CDR1 KGHDR, CDR2 SFDVKD. Trimming took 4 bases from V and 5 from J; bases not matched to a gene: 9. The CDR3 is 17 residues long.